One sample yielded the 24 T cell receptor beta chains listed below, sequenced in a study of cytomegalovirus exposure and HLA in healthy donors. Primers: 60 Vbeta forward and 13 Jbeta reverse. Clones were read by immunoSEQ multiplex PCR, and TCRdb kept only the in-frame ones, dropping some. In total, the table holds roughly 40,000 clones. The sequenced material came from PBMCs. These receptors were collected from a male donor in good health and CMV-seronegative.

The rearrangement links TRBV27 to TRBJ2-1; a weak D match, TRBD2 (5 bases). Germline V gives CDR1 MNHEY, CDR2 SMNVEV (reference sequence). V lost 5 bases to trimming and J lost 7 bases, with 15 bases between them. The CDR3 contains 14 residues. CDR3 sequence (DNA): TGTGCCAGCAGTCGGCCCATGAGGAGGAATGAGCAGTTCTTC. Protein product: CASSRPMRRNEQFF.

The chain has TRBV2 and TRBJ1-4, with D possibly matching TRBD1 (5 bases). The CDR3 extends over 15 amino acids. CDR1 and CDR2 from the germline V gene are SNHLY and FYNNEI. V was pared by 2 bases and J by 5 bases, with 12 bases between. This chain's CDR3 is CASSENGKGNEKLFF. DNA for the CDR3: TGTGCCAGCAGTGAAAATGGGAAGGGGAATGAAAAACTGTTTTTT.

CDR3 sequence: CTPDPCWGPESSNQPQHF. The CDR3 region has the DNA TGCACCCCCGACCCCTGTTGGGGCCCAGAATCAAGCAATCAGCCCCAGCATTTT. The chain carries TRBV29-1 and TRBJ1-5; the D gene is possibly TRBD1 (5 bases). The CDR3 runs to 18 residues. Germline values: CDR1 SQVTM, CDR2 ANQGSEA.

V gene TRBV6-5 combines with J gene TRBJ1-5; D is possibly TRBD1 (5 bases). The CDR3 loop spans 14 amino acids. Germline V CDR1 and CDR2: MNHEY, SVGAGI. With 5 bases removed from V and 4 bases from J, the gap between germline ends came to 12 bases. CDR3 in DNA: TGTGCCAGCAGTGACGGACATCTAAATCAGCCCCAGCATTTT. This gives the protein CASSDGHLNQPQHF.

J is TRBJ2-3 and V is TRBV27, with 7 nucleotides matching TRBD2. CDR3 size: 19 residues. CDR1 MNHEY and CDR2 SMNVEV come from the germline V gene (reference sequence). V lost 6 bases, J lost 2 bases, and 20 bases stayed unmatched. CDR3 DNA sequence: TGTGCCAGCAGACCTGGTTCCCGACTAGCTGGAGTTTCCACAGATACGCAGTATTTT. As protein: CASRPGSRLAGVSTDTQYF.

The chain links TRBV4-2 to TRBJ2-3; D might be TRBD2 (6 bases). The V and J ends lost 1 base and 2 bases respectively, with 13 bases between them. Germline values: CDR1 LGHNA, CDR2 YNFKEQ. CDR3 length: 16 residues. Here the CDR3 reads CASSQVQGDSTDTQYF. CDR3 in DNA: TGTGCCAGCAGCCAAGTTCAAGGGGACTCCACAGATACGCAGTATTTT.

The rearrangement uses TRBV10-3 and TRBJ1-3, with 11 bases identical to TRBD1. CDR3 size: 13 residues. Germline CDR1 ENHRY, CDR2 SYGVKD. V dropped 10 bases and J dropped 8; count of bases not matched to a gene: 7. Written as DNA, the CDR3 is TGTGCCACCCAGGGACAGGGGGAAGACACCATATATTTT. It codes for CATQGQGEDTIYF.

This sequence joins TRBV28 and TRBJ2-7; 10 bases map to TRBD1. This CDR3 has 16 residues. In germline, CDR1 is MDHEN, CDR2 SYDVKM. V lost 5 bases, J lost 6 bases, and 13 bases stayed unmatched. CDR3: CASSRASGTGVREQYF. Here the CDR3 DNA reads TGTGCCAGCAGTAGGGCTTCCGGGACAGGGGTTCGCGAGCAGTACTTC.

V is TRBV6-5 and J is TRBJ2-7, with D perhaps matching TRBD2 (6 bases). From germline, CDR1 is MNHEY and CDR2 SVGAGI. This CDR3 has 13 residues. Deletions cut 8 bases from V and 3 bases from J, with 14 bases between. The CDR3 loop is CASARRGNYEQYF. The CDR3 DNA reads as TGTGCCAGCGCAAGGAGGGGAAACTACGAGCAGTACTTC.

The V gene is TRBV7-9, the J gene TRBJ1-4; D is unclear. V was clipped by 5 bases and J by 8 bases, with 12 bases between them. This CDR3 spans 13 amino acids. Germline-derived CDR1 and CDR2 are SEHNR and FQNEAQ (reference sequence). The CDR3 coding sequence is TGTGCCAGCAGCCCTCGTGAAGCAGAAAAACTGTTTTTT. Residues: CASSPREAEKLFF.

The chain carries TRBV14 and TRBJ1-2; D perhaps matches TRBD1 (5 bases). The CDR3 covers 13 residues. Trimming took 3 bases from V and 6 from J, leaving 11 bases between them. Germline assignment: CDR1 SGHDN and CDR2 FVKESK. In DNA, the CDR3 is TGTGCCAGCAGCCAGGTCCAGGGAAATGGCTACACCTTC. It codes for CASSQVQGNGYTF.

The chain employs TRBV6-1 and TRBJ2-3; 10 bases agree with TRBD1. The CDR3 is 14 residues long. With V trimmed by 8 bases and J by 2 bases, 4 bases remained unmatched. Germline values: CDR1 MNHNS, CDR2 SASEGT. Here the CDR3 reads CASGGQGNTDTQYF. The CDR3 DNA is TGTGCCAGCGGGGGACAGGGGAACACAGATACGCAGTATTTT.

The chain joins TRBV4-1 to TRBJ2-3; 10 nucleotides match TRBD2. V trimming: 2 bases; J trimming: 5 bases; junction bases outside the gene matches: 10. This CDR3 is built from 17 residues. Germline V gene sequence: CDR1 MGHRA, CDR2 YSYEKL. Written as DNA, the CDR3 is TGCGCCAGCAGCCAAACGGAGGCTAGCGGGGGTAGAGATACGCAGTATTTT. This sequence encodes CASSQTEASGGRDTQYF.

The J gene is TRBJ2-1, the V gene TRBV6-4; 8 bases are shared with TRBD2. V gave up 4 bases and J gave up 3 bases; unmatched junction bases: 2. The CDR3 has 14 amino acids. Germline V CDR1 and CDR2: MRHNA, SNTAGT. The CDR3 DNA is TGTGCCAGCAGTGCCAGCGGGGGCTACAATGAGCAGTTCTTC. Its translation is CASSASGGYNEQFF.

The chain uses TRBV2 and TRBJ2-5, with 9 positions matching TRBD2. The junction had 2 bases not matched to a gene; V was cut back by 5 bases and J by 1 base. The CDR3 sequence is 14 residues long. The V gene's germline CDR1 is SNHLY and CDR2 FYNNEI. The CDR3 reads CASSLTSGQETQYF. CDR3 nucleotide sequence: TGTGCCAGCAGTTTGACTAGCGGCCAAGAGACCCAGTACTTC.

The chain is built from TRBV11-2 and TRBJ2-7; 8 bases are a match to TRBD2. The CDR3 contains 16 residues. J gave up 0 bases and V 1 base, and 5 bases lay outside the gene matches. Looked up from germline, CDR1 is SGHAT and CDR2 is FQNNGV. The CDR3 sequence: CASSLAYSGSSYEQYF. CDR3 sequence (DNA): TGTGCCAGCAGCTTAGCATACAGCGGGAGCTCCTACGAGCAGTACTTC.

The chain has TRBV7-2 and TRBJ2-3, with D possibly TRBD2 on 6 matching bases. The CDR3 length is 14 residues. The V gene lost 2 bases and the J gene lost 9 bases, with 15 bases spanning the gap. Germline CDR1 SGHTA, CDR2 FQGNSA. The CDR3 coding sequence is TGTGCCAGCAGCTTAAACGAACTAGCTCGAACGCAGTATTTT. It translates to CASSLNELARTQYF.

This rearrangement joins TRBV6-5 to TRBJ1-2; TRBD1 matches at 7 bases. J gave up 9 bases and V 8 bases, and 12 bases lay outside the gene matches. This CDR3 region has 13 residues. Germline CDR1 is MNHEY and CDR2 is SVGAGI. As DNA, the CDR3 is TGTGCCAGCGCCCTCTACCCGGACAGGAGCTACACCTTC. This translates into CASALYPDRSYTF.

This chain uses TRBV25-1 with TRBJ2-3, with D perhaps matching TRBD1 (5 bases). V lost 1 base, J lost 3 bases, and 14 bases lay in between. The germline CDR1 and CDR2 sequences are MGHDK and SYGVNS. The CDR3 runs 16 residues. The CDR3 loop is CASSESRRGWTDTQYF. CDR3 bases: TGTGCCAGCAGTGAATCAAGAAGGGGTTGGACAGATACGCAGTATTTT.

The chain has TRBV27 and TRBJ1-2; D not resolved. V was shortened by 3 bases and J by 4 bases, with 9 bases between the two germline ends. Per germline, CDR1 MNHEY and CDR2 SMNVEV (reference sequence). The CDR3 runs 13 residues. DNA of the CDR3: TGTGCCAGCAGTTTTGGGCACCTCTATGGCTACACCTTC. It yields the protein CASSFGHLYGYTF.

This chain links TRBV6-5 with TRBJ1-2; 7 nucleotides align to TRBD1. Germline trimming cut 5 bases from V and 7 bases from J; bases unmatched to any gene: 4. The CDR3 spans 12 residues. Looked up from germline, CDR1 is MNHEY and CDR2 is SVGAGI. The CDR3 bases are TGTGCCAGCAGTCGACAGGGCGGTGGCTACACCTTC. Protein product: CASSRQGGGYTF.

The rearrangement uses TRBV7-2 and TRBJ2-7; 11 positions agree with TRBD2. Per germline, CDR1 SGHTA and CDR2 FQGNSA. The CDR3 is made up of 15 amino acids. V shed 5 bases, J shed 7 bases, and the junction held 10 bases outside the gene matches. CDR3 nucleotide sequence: TGTGCCAGCAGCCGCGAGGGACTAGCGGCGGGTGAGCAGTACTTC. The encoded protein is CASSREGLAAGEQYF. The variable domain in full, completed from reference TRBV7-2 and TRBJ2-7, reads GAGVSQSPSNKVTEKGKDVELRCDPISGHTALYWYRQSLGQGLEFLIYFQGNSAPDKSGLPSDRFSAERTGGSVSTLTIQRTQQEDSAVYLCASSREGLAAGEQYFGPGTRLTVT.

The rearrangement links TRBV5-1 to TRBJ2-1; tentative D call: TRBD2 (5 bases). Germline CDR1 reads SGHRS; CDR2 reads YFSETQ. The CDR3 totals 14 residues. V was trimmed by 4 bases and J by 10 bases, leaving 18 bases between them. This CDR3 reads CASSNSGKIDEQFF. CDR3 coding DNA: TGCGCCAGCAGCAATTCGGGGAAAATAGACGAGCAGTTCTTC.

CDR3 loop: CASSVDRGQETQYF. CDR3 coding DNA: TGTGCCAGCAGCGTCGACAGGGGGCAGGAGACCCAGTACTTC. V usage is TRBV9 and J usage is TRBJ2-5; 10 bases are shared with TRBD1. The J segment lost 5 bases and the V segment lost 2 bases, leaving 3 bases of the junction unmatched. Germline V gene data show CDR1 as SGDLS and CDR2 as YYNGEE. CDR3 size: 14 residues.